This T cell receptor beta chain is from a study of shared T cell receptors in the human thymus. Assay used: immunoSEQ multiplex PCR; TCRdb lists only in-frame clones, some missing. The profile covers 700,000 to 750,000 clones, with approximately 85% appearing a single time and under 0.012% taken by the ten largest. Germline-derived CDR1 and CDR2 are PRHDT and FYEKMQ (reference sequence). There are 16 residues in the CDR3. The V and J ends lost 1 base and 5 bases respectively, with 18 bases between them. The sample was also linked to a second study, of human thymus T cells. That paper states: The people who donated were healthy Finnish babies having corrective surgery for congenital heart defects. Resections from corrective heart surgery supplied the thymus tissue. Repertoires sampled from thymus and blood appeared biased in V and J gene usage.

This sequence was found in a girl less than two years old with a congenital heart defect. This chain uses TRBV13 with TRBJ2-7; D is possibly TRBD2 (6 bases). Sequenced sample: thymocytes. CDR3 sequence reads: CASSLELAEKTDEQYF. The CDR3 DNA reads TGTGCCAGCAGCTTAGAGTTAGCGGAGAAAACCGACGAGCAGTACTTC.